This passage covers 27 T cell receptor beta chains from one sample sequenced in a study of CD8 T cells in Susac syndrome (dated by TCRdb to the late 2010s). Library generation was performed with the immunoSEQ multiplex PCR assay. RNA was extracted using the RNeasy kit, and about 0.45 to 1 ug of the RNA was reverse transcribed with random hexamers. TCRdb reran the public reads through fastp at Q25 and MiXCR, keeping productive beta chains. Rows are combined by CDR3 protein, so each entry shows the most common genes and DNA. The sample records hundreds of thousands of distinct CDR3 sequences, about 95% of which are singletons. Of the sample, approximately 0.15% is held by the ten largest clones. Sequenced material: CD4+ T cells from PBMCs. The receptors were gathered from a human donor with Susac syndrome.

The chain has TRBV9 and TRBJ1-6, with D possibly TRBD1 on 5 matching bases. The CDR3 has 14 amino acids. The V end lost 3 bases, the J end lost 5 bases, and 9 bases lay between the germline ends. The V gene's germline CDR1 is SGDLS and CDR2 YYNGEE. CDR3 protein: CASSGGIHNSPLHF. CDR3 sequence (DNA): TGTGCCAGCAGCGGGGGGATCCATAATTCACCCCTCCACTTT.

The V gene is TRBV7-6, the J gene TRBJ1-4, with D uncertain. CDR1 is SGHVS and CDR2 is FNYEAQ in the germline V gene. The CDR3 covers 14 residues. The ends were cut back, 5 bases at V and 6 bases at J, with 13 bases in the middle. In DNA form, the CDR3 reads TGTGCCAGCAGCCCCGTGGACGCAGATGAAAAACTGTTTTTT. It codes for CASSPVDADEKLFF. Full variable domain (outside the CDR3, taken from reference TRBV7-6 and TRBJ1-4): GAGVSQSPRYKVTKRGQDVALRCDPISGHVSLYWYRQALGQGPEFLTYFNYEAQQDKSGLPNDRFSAERPEGSISTLTIQRTEQRDSAMYRCASSPVDADEKLFFGSGTQLSVL.

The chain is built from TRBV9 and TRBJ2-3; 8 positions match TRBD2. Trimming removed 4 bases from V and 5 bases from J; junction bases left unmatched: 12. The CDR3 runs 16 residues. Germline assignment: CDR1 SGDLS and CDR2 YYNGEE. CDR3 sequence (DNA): TGTGCCAGCAGCCTCCGGGATAGCGGGGTCGGAGATACGCAGTATTTT. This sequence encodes CASSLRDSGVGDTQYF.

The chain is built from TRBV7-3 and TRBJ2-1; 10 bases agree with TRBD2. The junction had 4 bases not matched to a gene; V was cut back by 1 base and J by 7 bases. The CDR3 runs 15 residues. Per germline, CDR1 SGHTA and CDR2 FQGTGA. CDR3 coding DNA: TGTGCCAGCAGCTTAAGTCTAGCGGGAGATAATGAGCAGTTCTTC. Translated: CASSLSLAGDNEQFF.

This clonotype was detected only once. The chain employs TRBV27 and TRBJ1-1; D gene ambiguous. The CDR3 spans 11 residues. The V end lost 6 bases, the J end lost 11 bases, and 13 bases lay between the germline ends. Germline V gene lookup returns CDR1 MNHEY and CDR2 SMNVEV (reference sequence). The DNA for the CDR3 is TGTGCCAGCAGGTCACTCCCGCGGGCTTTCTTT. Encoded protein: CASRSLPRAFF.

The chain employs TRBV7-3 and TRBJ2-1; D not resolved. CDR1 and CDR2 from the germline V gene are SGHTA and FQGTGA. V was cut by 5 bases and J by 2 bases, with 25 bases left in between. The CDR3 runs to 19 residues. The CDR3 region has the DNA TGTGCCAGCAGCCCCAAAGGGCCCCAAGGCCCCCGTCCCTACAATGAGCAGTTCTTC. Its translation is CASSPKGPQGPRPYNEQFF. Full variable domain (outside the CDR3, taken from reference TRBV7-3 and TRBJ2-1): GAGVSQTPSNKVTEKGKYVELRCDPISGHTALYWYRQSLGQGPEFLIYFQGTGAADDSGLPNDRFFAVRPEGSVSTLKIQRTERGDSAVYLCASSPKGPQGPRPYNEQFFGPGTRLTVL.

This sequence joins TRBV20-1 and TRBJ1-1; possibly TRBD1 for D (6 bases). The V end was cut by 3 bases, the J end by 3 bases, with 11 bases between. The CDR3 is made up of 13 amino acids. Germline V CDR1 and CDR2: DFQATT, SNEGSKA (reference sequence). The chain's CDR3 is CSARGTLDTEAFF. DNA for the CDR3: TGCAGTGCTAGGGGGACACTGGACACTGAAGCTTTCTTT.

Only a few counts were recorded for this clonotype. In DNA, the CDR3 is TGTGCCAGCAGCTTAGATCCCGGGGAGCTGTTTTTT. Translation: CASSLDPGELFF. V gene TRBV11-3 combines with J gene TRBJ2-2; D is uncertain. There are 12 residues in the CDR3. The germline CDR1 and CDR2 sequences are SGHNT and YENEEA. V dropped 0 bases and J dropped 6 bases, with 2 bases sitting between them.

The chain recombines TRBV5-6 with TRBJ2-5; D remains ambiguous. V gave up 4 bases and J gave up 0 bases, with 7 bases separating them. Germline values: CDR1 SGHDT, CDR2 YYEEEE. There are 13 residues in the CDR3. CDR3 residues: CASSRRYQETQYF. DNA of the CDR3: TGTGCCAGCAGCCGCCGCTACCAAGAGACCCAGTACTTC.

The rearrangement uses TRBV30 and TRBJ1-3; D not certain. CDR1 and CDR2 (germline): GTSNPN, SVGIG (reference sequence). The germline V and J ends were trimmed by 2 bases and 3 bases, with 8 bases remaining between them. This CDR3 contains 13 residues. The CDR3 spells CAWSRVYGNTIYF. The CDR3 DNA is TGTGCCTGGAGTAGGGTCTATGGAAACACCATATATTTT.

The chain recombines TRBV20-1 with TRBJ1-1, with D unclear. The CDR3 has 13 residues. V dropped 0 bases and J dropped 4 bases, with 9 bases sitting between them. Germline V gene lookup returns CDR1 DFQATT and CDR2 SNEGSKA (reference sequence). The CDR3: CSARDQRGTEAFF. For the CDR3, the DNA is TGCAGTGCTAGAGATCAAAGAGGCACTGAAGCTTTCTTT.

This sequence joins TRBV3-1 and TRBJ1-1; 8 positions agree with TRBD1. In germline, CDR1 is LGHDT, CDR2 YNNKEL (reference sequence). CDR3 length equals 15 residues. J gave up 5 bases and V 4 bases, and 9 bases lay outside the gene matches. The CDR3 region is CASSRLRGLNTEAFF. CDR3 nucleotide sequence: TGTGCCAGCAGCCGCCTCAGGGGGCTTAATACTGAAGCTTTCTTT.

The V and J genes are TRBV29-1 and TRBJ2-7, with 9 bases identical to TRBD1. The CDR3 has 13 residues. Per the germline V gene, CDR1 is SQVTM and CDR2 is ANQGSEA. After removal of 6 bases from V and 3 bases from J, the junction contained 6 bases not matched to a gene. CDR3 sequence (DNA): TGCAGCGTGGTACAGGGGGCGGGCTACGAGCAGTACTTC. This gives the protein CSVVQGAGYEQYF.

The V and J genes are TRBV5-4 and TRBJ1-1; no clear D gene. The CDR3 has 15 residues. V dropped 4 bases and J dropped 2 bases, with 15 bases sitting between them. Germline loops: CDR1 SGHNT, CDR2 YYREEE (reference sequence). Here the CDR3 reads CASSQSKGYNTEAFF. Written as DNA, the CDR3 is TGTGCCAGCAGCCAATCAAAGGGATATAACACTGAAGCTTTCTTT. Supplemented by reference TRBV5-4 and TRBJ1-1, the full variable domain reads ETGVTQSPTHLIKTRGQQVTLRCSSQSGHNTVSWYQQALGQGPQFIFQYYREEENGRGNFPPRFSGLQFPNYSSELNVNALELDDSALYLCASSQSKGYNTEAFFGQGTRLTVV.

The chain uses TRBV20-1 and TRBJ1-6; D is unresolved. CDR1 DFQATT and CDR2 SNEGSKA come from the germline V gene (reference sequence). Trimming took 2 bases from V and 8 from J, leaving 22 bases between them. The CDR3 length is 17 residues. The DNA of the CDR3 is TGCAGTGCTAGAAGGGCCACGGCCCGGAACAACCATTCACCCCTCCACTTT. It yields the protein CSARRATARNNHSPLHF.

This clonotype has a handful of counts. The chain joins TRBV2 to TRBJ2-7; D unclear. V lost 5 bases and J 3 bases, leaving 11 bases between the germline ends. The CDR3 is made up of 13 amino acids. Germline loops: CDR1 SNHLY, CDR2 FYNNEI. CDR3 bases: TGTGCCAGCAGTTTGAGGCCTAACTACGAGCAGTACTTC. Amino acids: CASSLRPNYEQYF.

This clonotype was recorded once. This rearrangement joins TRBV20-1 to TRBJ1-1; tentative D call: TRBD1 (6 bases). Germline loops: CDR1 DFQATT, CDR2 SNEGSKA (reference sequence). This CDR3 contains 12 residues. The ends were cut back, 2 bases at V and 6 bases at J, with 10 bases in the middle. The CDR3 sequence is CSARYRQAEAFF. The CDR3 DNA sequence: TGCAGTGCTAGATACAGACAGGCTGAAGCTTTCTTT.

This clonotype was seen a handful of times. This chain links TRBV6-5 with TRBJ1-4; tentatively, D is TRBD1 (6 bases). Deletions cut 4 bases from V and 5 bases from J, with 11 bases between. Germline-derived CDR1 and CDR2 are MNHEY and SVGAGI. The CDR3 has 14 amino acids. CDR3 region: CASSLRGTNEKLFF. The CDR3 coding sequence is TGTGCCAGCAGTTTACGGGGGACAAATGAAAAACTGTTTTTT.

CDR3 bases: TGTGCCAGCAGTTACGGGGGACAGGCTTGGAATTCACCCCTCCACTTT. Translating gives CASSYGGQAWNSPLHF. The chain carries TRBV6-5 and TRBJ1-6; TRBD1 agrees at 8 bases. The CDR3 consists of 16 residues. Germline V lookup: CDR1 MNHEY, CDR2 SVGAGI. The J segment lost 7 bases and the V segment lost 2 bases, leaving 7 bases of the junction unmatched.

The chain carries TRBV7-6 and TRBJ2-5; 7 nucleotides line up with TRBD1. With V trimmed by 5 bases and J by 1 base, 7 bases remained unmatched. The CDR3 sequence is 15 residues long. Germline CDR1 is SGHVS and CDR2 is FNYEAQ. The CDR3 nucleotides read TGTGCCAGCAGCGAAGGGACAGCCCTCCAAGAGACCCAGTACTTC. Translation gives CASSEGTALQETQYF.

The CDR3 DNA reads as TGTGCCAGCAGTTTATTGGGGACAGTGGGGAATTCACCCCTCCACTTT. Translating it yields CASSLLGTVGNSPLHF. V is TRBV27 and J is TRBJ1-6, with 7 bases that match TRBD1. After removal of 1 base from V and 7 bases from J, the junction contained 7 bases not matched to a gene. Germline V gene data show CDR1 as MNHEY and CDR2 as SMNVEV (reference sequence). CDR3 length: 16 amino acids.

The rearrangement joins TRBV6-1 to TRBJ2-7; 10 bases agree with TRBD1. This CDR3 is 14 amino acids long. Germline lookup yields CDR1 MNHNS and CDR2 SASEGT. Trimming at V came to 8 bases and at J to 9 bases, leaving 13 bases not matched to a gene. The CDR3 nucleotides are TGTGCCAGCCTACCCCAGCGGACAGGGGGAAGGCAGTACTTC. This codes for CASLPQRTGGRQYF.

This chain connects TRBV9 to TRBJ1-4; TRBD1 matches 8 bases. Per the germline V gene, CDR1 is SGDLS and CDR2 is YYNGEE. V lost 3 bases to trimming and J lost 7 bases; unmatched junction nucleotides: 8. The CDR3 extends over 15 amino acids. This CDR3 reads CASSAIQGEGEKLFF. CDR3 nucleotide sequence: TGTGCCAGCAGCGCGATACAGGGGGAAGGTGAAAAACTGTTTTTT.

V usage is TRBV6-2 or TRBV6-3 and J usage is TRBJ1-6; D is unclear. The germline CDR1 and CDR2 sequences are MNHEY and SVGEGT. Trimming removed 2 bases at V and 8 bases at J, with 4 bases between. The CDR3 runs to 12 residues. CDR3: CASSYPDSPLHF. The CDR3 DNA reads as TGTGCCAGCAGTTACCCCGATTCACCCCTCCACTTT.

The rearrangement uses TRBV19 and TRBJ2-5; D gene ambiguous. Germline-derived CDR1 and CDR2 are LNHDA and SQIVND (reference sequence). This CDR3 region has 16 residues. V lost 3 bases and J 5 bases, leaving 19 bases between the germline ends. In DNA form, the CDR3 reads TGTGCCAGTAGTATCACGGTCGCGGCCCCGAGGGAGACCCAGTACTTC. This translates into CASSITVAAPRETQYF.

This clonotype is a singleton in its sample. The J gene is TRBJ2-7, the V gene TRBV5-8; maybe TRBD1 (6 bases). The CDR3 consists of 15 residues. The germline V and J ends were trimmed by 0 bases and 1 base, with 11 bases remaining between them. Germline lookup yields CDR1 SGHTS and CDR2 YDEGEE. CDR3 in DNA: TGTGCCAGCAGCTTGGTCGTGACAGGATCCTACGAGCAGTACTTC. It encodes CASSLVVTGSYEQYF.

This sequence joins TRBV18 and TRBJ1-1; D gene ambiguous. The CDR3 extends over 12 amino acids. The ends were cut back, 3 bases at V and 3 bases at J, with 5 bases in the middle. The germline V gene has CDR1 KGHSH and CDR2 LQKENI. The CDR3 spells CASSPDYTEAFF. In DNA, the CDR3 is TGTGCCAGCTCACCCGATTACACTGAAGCTTTCTTT.